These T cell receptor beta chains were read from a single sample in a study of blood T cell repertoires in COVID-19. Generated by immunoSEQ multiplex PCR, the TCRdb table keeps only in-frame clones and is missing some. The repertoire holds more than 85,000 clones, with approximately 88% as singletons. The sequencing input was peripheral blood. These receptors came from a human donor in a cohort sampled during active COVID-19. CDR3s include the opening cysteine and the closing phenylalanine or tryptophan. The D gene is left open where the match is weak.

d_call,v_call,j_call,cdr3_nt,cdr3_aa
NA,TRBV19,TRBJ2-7,TGTGCCAGTAGTATAGGCGGGCGGAGGTACTCCTACGAGCAGTACTTC,CASSIGGRRYSYEQYF
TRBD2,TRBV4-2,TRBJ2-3,TGTGCCAGCAGCCCCAGGACTAGCGGCACAGATACGCAGTATTTT,CASSPRTSGTDTQYF
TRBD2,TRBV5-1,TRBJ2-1,TGCGCCAGCAATCCTGGGACTAGAGGGAGCTCCTACAATGAGCAGTTCTTC,CASNPGTRGSSYNEQFF
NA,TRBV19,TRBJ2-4,TGTGCCAGTAGTATAGGGGCCGGTGTGTTGGCCAAAAACATTCAGTACTTC,CASSIGAGVLAKNIQYF
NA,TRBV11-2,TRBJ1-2,TGTGCCAGCAGCTCCCTCGGCAGGGGTGACTATGGCTACACCTTC,CASSSLGRGDYGYTF
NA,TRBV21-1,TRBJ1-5,TGTGCCAGCAGCAAAGCGGGCGGGGGCAATCAGCCCCAGCATTTT,CASSKAGGGNQPQHF
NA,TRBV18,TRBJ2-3,TGTGCCAGCTCACCACGACAGCTAACTACAGATACGCAGTATTTT,CASSPRQLTTDTQYF
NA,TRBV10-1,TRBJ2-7,TGCGCCAGCAGCCGGACAGAACCCTACGAGCAGTACTTC,CASSRTEPYEQYF
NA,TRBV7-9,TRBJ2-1,TGTGCCAGCAGCTTATCAGGGGCCAATGAGCAGTTCTTC,CASSLSGANEQFF
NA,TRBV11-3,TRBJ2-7,TGTGCCAGCAGCTTAGATTATTACTCCTACGAGCAGTACTTC,CASSLDYYSYEQYF
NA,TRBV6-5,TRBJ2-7,TGTGCCAGCAGTTACTCGTGGGCAGGGCCGTACGAGCAGTACTTC,CASSYSWAGPYEQYF
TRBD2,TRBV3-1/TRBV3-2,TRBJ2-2,TGTGCCAGCAGAAACGGACTAGCGGGGGCGAACACCGGGGAGCTGTTTTTT,CASRNGLAGANTGELFF
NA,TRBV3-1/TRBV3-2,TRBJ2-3,TGTGCCAGCAGCCCGTCGCGGGCATCTCCCACAGATACGCAGTATTTT,CASSPSRASPTDTQYF
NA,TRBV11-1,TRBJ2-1,TGTGCCAGCAGCTTAGCACAGCTAAGCTCCTACAATGAGCAGTTCTTC,CASSLAQLSSYNEQFF
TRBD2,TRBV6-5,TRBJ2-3,TGTGCCAGCAGTTCAGGGAGGGGCTGGGGCACAGATACGCAGTATTTT,CASSSGRGWGTDTQYF
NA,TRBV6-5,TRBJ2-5,TGTGCCAGCAGAGCTTACGAGGGTCAGGAGACCCAGTACTTC,CASRAYEGQETQYF